The clone carrying this T cell receptor (beta chain) was seen ten or more times. The antigen is undetermined. The data are from a study of blood T cells in healthy people across ages. Study-level results: Long-lived donors exceeded aged donors in naive CD4+ cells and diversity.

PCR was performed a second time for about 6 to 12 cycles using a sample-barcoded 5' primer and a J-beta primer mix. TCRdb processed the 5' RACE reads anew with MiXCR; each CDR3 protein has one entry. The sample consists of roughly 650,000 distinct CDR3 sequences, roughly 32% of them appearing once. The CDR3 is made up of 17 amino acids. Germline values: CDR1 MNHEY, CDR2 SVGAGI. The V segment lost 2 bases and the J segment 6 bases; nucleotides outside the gene matches: 10. The TCR originated in a woman older than 75 in good health. Material: blood. This chain connects TRBV6-5 to TRBJ2-1; TRBD2 aligns across 10 bases. CDR3 protein: CASSYLRAGGRGNEQFF. CDR3 coding DNA: TGTGCCAGCAGTTACCTTCGAGCGGGGGGGCGAGGCAATGAGCAGTTCTTC.